This TCR beta chain comes out of a study of shared clonotypes between healthy human individuals. Clones were sequenced by immunoSEQ multiplex PCR, and TCRdb holds only the in-frame ones, with some missing. The sample yields 2 million to 2.5 million clones, 93% seen once. V dropped 3 bases and J dropped 5; count of bases not matched to a gene: 6. Germline values: CDR1 KGHSH, CDR2 LQKENI. This CDR3 has 14 residues. On this clone: Other nucleotide sequences from this sample produce the same CDR3.

The rearrangement joins TRBV18 to TRBJ2-5; 7 bases are a match to TRBD1. The clonotype comes from a man aged 18-30 years in good health. Some clones in this sample may be carry-over from other donors' samples. The specimen was naive CD4+ T cells from PBMCs. Specified subset: CD45RA+ positively selected. The CDR3 protein is CASSPTGRGETQYF. CDR3 sequence (DNA): TGTGCCAGCTCACCGACAGGGCGAGGGGAGACCCAGTACTTC.